The clone carrying this T cell receptor (beta chain) has just one count. Its antigen is unknown. This specimen comes from a study of OX40 agonist ivuxolimab in advanced cancers. Study summary: Among those enrolled, mean age was 60 years (range about 23 to 90) and 82.7% were male. General study findings and limits: Part of the nonresponder group also had normalized T-cell clonal expansion that was low. In CD8+ T cells, expanded clones were on average more numerous than in CD4+. Both CD4+ and CD8+ T cell populations in blood had undergone clonal expansion by week 6 at 0.1 to 3.0 mg/kg.

Measured with immunoSEQ multiplex PCR; TCRdb has only the in-frame clones, and not every one. The data show more than 80,000 clones, 90% to 95% seen once. The TCR sequence derives from an adult with an advanced solid tumor such as melanoma, head and neck, liver or kidney cancer. Source: CD4+ or CD8+ T cells sorted from blood, taken in a trial of the OX40 agonist ivuxolimab.

The CDR3 nucleotides read TGTGCCAGCAAAGGGGCCTACAATGAGCAGTTCTTC. Protein sequence: CASKGAYNEQFF. V usage is TRBV27 and J usage is TRBJ2-1; D is possibly TRBD1 (5 bases). This CDR3 comprises 12 residues. The germline V and J ends were trimmed by 7 bases and 2 bases, with 6 bases remaining between them. Germline V gene data show CDR1 as MNHEY and CDR2 as SMNVEV (reference sequence).